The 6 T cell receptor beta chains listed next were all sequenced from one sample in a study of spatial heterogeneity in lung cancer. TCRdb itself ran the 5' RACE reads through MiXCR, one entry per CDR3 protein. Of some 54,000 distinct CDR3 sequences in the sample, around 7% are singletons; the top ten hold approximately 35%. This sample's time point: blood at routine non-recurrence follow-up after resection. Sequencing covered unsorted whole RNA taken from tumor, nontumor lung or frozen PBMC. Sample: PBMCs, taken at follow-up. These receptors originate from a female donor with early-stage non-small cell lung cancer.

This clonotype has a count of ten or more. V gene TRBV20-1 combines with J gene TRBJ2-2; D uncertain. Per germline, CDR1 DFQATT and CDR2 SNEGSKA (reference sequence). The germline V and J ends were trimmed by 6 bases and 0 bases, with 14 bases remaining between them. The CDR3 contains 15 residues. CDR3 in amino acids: CSARYTVANTGELFF. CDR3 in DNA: TGCAGTGCCCGTTACACCGTGGCGAACACCGGGGAGCTGTTTTTT.

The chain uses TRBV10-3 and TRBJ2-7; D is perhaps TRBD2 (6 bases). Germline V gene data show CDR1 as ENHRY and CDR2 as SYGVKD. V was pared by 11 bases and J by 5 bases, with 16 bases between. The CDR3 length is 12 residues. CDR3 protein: CAREHPRDEQYF. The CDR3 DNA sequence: TGTGCCCGGGAGCACCCTCGGGACGAGCAGTACTTC.

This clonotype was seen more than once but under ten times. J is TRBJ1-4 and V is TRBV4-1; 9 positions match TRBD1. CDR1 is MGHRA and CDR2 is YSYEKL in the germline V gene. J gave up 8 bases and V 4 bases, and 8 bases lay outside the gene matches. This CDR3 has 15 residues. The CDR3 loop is CASSLPGTGREKLFF. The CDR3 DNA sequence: TGCGCCAGCAGCCTCCCAGGGACAGGGAGGGAAAAACTGTTTTTT.

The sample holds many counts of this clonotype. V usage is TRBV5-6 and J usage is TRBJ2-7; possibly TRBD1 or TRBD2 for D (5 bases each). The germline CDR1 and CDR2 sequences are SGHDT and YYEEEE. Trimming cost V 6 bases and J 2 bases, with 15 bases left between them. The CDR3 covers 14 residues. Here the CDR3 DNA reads TGTGCCAGCATCCTTTTCCGGGACCCCTACGAGCAGTACTTC. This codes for CASILFRDPYEQYF.

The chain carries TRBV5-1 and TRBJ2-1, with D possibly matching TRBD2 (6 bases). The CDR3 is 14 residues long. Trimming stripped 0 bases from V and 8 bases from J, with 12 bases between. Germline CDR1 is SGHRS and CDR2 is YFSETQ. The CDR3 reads CASSLALTRDEQFF. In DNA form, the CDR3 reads TGCGCCAGCAGCTTGGCCCTGACTAGGGATGAGCAGTTCTTC.

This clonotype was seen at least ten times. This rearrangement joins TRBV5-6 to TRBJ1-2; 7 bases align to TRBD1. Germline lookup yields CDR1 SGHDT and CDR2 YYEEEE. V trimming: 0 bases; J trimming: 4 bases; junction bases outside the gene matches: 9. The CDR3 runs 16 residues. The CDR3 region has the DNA TGTGCCAGCAGCTTGGTACGACAGGGTGGAAGCTATGGCTACACCTTC. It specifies CASSLVRQGGSYGYTF.